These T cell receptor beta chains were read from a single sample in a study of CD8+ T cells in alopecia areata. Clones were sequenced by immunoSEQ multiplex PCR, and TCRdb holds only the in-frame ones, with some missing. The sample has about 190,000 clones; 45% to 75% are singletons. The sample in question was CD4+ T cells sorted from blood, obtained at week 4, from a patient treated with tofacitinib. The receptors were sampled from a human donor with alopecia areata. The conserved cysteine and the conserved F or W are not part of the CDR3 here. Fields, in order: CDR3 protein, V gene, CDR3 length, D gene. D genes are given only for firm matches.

CDR3aa: AWSGYTEAF; v_gene: TRBV30; len: 9; d_gene: -
CDR3aa: AWSVQRGLSYT; v_gene: TRBV30; len: 11; d_gene: TRBD1
CDR3aa: ASSKPGSYEQY; v_gene: TRBV4-2; len: 11; d_gene: -
CDR3aa: SVVRTGLNTEAF; v_gene: TRBV29-1; len: 12; d_gene: TRBD1
CDR3aa: AWSVDDGRFEF; v_gene: TRBV30; len: 11; d_gene: -
CDR3aa: SVAGDSYEQY; v_gene: TRBV29-1; len: 10; d_gene: -
CDR3aa: SVGSLNFLEQY; v_gene: TRBV29-1; len: 11; d_gene: -
CDR3aa: ASSLLAGANTDTQY; v_gene: TRBV27; len: 14; d_gene: TRBD2
CDR3aa: ASSLAHTLSGNTIY; v_gene: TRBV7-9; len: 14; d_gene: -
CDR3aa: AWSVGLGGTNYGYT; v_gene: TRBV30; len: 14; d_gene: -
CDR3aa: ASSLAGTGNNEKLF; v_gene: TRBV5-1; len: 14; d_gene: TRBD1
CDR3aa: ASLRGLGYNEQF; v_gene: TRBV6-6; len: 12; d_gene: TRBD1
CDR3aa: ASSIRGRGGNQPQH; v_gene: TRBV19; len: 14; d_gene: -
CDR3aa: ASSSWGAGLTDTQY; v_gene: TRBV25-1; len: 14; d_gene: -
CDR3aa: SVGTGGTSETQY; v_gene: TRBV29-1; len: 12; d_gene: TRBD1
CDR3aa: ASSLPGLAGYNEQF; v_gene: TRBV27; len: 14; d_gene: TRBD2
CDR3aa: ASSLAAANTEAF; v_gene: TRBV5-1; len: 12; d_gene: -
CDR3aa: ASISYPGETQY; v_gene: TRBV6-5; len: 11; d_gene: -
CDR3aa: AWGSGRDTQY; v_gene: TRBV30; len: 10; d_gene: TRBD2
CDR3aa: SVGTSGSYEQY; v_gene: TRBV29-1; len: 11; d_gene: TRBD2
CDR3aa: ASNPRTSGVSYNEQF; v_gene: TRBV19; len: 15; d_gene: TRBD2
CDR3aa: SGKKDIEAF; v_gene: TRBV29-1; len: 9; d_gene: -
CDR3aa: ASSLTTSGAGTDTQY; v_gene: TRBV7-2; len: 15; d_gene: TRBD2
CDR3aa: ATSRGGLGQPQH; v_gene: TRBV15; len: 12; d_gene: -
CDR3aa: SVHWGQGSGYT; v_gene: TRBV29-1; len: 11; d_gene: TRBD1
CDR3aa: AWTRIWDRDRDGYT; v_gene: TRBV30; len: 14; d_gene: TRBD1
CDR3aa: AIFLILEQGRENEQF; v_gene: TRBV7-9; len: 15; d_gene: -
CDR3aa: SAAVETQY; v_gene: TRBV29-1; len: 8; d_gene: -
CDR3aa: ASSQGWDSPY; v_gene: TRBV14; len: 10; d_gene: -
CDR3aa: ASTPGTASTDTQY; v_gene: TRBV6-5; len: 13; d_gene: TRBD1
CDR3aa: ASSRGGSNTGELF; v_gene: TRBV19; len: 13; d_gene: -
CDR3aa: AWSGTVSNQPQH; v_gene: TRBV30; len: 12; d_gene: -
CDR3aa: ASSQDVPRGLALYNEQF; v_gene: TRBV4-1; len: 17; d_gene: -
CDR3aa: SVRDRASQH; v_gene: TRBV29-1; len: 9; d_gene: TRBD1
CDR3aa: ASTGRGSVAF; v_gene: TRBV6-5; len: 10; d_gene: -
CDR3aa: SVGQGQNTEAF; v_gene: TRBV29-1; len: 11; d_gene: -
CDR3aa: AWSVLPLGYYGYT; v_gene: TRBV30; len: 13; d_gene: -
CDR3aa: ASSFLSQPNEQF; v_gene: TRBV5-5; len: 12; d_gene: -
CDR3aa: ASTQRALRTSSYNEQF; v_gene: TRBV27; len: 16; d_gene: -
CDR3aa: ASSPNPDSEQY; v_gene: TRBV18; len: 11; d_gene: -
CDR3aa: SVLGRHSNTEAF; v_gene: TRBV29-1; len: 12; d_gene: -